A selection of T cell receptor beta chains follows, all from one sample in a study of blood T cell repertoires in COVID-19. The assay was immunoSEQ multiplex PCR, and TCRdb's table has in-frame clones only and misses some. The sample includes 70,000 or so clones, more than 70% seen only once; the top ten take approximately 4.1%. Sequenced sample: peripheral blood. The origin of the receptors is a man aged 45-65 years with acute or convalescent COVID-19. Both conserved end residues are part of each CDR3. The D gene is left open where the match is weak. Clone size is stated in some rows and not others, as once, few, many or a class when expanded.

v_gene: TRBV4-1
j_gene: TRBJ2-7
abundance: NA
d_gene: TRBD1
CDR3aa: CASRSGQGSYEQYF
CDR3nt: TGCGCCTCTAGAAGCGGACAGGGCTCCTACGAGCAGTACTTC

v_gene: TRBV30
j_gene: TRBJ2-1
abundance: NA
d_gene: TRBD2
CDR3aa: CAWSKGLAGVNEQFF
CDR3nt: TGTGCCTGGAGTAAGGGACTAGCGGGAGTAAATGAGCAGTTCTTC

v_gene: TRBV6-1
j_gene: TRBJ1-2
abundance: NA
d_gene: TRBD1
CDR3aa: CASSEGTGAVHGYTF
CDR3nt: TGTGCCAGCAGTGAAGGGACAGGGGCAGTTCATGGCTACACCTTC

v_gene: TRBV2
j_gene: TRBJ1-3
abundance: NA
d_gene: NA
CDR3aa: CASEVLASGNTIYF
CDR3nt: TGTGCCAGCGAGGTACTGGCCTCTGGAAACACCATATATTTT

v_gene: TRBV6-5
j_gene: TRBJ2-7
abundance: NA
d_gene: TRBD2
CDR3aa: CASSWTSGSYEQYF
CDR3nt: TGTGCCAGCAGCTGGACTAGCGGGAGTTACGAGCAGTACTTC

v_gene: TRBV27
j_gene: TRBJ2-2
abundance: few
d_gene: TRBD1
CDR3aa: CASSRQGASTGELFF
CDR3nt: TGTGCCAGCAGCCGGCAGGGGGCGAGCACCGGGGAGCTGTTTTTT

v_gene: TRBV10-3
j_gene: TRBJ2-1
abundance: few
d_gene: TRBD2
CDR3aa: CAISGTSGRRSNEQFF
CDR3nt: TGTGCCATCAGTGGGACTAGCGGGAGAAGGTCCAATGAGCAGTTCTTC

v_gene: TRBV7-2
j_gene: TRBJ2-1
abundance: NA
d_gene: NA
CDR3aa: CASSLAAVISYNEQFF
CDR3nt: TGTGCCAGCAGCTTAGCAGCGGTAATCTCCTACAATGAGCAGTTCTTC

v_gene: TRBV23-1
j_gene: TRBJ2-5
abundance: NA
d_gene: TRBD1
CDR3aa: CASSQGGVAGGSETQYF
CDR3nt: TGCGCCAGCAGTCAAGGGGGTGTGGCAGGGGGCAGCGAGACCCAGTACTTC

v_gene: TRBV6-5
j_gene: TRBJ1-2
abundance: NA
d_gene: NA
CDR3aa: CASSDSMSYGYTF
CDR3nt: TGTGCCAGCAGCGATTCTATGTCCTATGGCTACACCTTC

v_gene: TRBV11-2
j_gene: TRBJ2-3
abundance: NA
d_gene: NA
CDR3aa: CASSLEWGEGSSGTDTQYF
CDR3nt: TGTGCCAGCAGCTTAGAGTGGGGGGAAGGCAGTTCAGGCACAGATACGCAGTATTTT

v_gene: TRBV24-1
j_gene: TRBJ2-1
abundance: NA
d_gene: TRBD1
CDR3aa: CATSRGQGSNEQFF
CDR3nt: TGTGCCACCAGTAGGGGACAGGGATCGAATGAGCAGTTCTTC

v_gene: TRBV4-1
j_gene: TRBJ1-1
abundance: NA
d_gene: TRBD1
CDR3aa: CASSQVLTGGRNTEAFF
CDR3nt: TGCGCCAGCAGCCAGGTACTGACAGGGGGCCGGAACACTGAAGCTTTCTTT

v_gene: TRBV7-8
j_gene: TRBJ1-5
abundance: NA
d_gene: NA
CDR3aa: CASSFAYSNQPQHF
CDR3nt: TGTGCCAGCAGCTTTGCGTATAGCAATCAGCCCCAGCATTTT

v_gene: TRBV9
j_gene: TRBJ2-5
abundance: few
d_gene: TRBD1
CDR3aa: CASSSDRGGETQYF
CDR3nt: TGTGCCAGCAGCTCCGACAGGGGGGGAGAGACCCAGTACTTC

v_gene: TRBV24-1
j_gene: TRBJ2-1
abundance: NA
d_gene: TRBD2
CDR3aa: CATSDPSGLAGGTDEQFF
CDR3nt: TGTGCCACCAGTGACCCTTCCGGACTAGCAGGAGGCACGGATGAGCAGTTCTTC

v_gene: TRBV10-1
j_gene: TRBJ2-1
abundance: NA
d_gene: NA
CDR3aa: CASSDGGGSYNEQFF
CDR3nt: TGCGCCAGCAGTGACGGCGGAGGCTCCTACAATGAGCAGTTCTTC

v_gene: TRBV7-7
j_gene: TRBJ2-1
abundance: NA
d_gene: TRBD2
CDR3aa: CASSLGLAGYEQFF
CDR3nt: TGTGCTAGCAGCTTAGGACTAGCGGGGTATGAGCAGTTCTTC

v_gene: TRBV11-1
j_gene: TRBJ2-3
abundance: NA
d_gene: TRBD2
CDR3aa: CASSPRLAGAEDTQYF
CDR3nt: TGTGCCAGCAGCCCACGACTAGCGGGGGCGGAAGATACGCAGTATTTT

v_gene: TRBV6-5
j_gene: TRBJ1-1
abundance: NA
d_gene: NA
CDR3aa: CASSYESQGFAEAFF
CDR3nt: TGTGCCAGCAGTTACGAATCTCAGGGGTTCGCTGAAGCTTTCTTT